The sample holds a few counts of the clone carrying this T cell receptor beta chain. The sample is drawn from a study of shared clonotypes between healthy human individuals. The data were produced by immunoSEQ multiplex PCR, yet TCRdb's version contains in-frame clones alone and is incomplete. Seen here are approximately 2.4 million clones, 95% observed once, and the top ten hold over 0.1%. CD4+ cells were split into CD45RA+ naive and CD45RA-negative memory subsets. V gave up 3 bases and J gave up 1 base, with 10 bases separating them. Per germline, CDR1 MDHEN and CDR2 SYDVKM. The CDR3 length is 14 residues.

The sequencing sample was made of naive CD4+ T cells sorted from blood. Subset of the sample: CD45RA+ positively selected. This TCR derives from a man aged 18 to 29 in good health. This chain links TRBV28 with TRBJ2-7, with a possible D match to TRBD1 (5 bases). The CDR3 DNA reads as TGTGCCAGCAGTTTCGTTCACAGGTCCTACGAGCAGTACTTC. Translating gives CASSFVHRSYEQYF.